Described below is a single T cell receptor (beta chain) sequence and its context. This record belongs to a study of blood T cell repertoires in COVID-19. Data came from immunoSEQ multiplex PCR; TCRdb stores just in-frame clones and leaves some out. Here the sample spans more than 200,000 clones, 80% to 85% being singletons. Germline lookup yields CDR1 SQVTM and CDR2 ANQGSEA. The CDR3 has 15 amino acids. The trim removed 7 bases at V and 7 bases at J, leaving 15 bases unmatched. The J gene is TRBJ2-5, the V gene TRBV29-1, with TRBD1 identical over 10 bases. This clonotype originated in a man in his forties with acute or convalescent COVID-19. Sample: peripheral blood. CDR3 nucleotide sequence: TGCAGCGCATCCAGACAGGGGGCTAGCCGAGGGACCCAGTACTTC. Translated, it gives CSASRQGASRGTQYF.